A selection of T cell receptor beta chains follows, all from one sample in a study of T cell repertoires in cytomegalovirus infection. Their cognate antigens are unknown. TCRdb reprocessed the reads with MiXCR, giving one entry per CDR3 protein. The data show around 770,000 distinct CDR3 sequences, with almost 30% seen just once and 13% held by the top ten. The sample in question was cultured CD8+ T cells from PBMCs, obtained from culture after CMV antigen stimulation. These TCRs come from a human donor in good health (CMV status not recorded). Some clones in this sample may be carry-over from other donors' samples. The CDR3 runs from the conserved cysteine through the conserved F or W. Each record gives: clone size, V gene, J gene, CDR3 protein. Clone size appears in some rows only: once, few, many, or a class for an expanded clone.

clone size: -; V gene: TRBV4-1; J gene: TRBJ1-2; CDR3 protein: CASSQGTGGSNGYTF
clone size: few; V gene: TRBV19; J gene: TRBJ1-1; CDR3 protein: CASSIAGGSNTEAFF
clone size: -; V gene: TRBV10-3; J gene: TRBJ2-2; CDR3 protein: CAIMGWQNLTGELFF
clone size: few; V gene: TRBV7-9; J gene: TRBJ2-5; CDR3 protein: CASSPVGGQETQYF
clone size: -; V gene: TRBV6-8; J gene: TRBJ1-4; CDR3 protein: CASRKLGTAATNEKLFF
clone size: many; V gene: TRBV11-2; J gene: TRBJ2-2; CDR3 protein: CASSLELASTGELFF
clone size: many; V gene: TRBV7-2; J gene: TRBJ1-5; CDR3 protein: CASSLPSGNQPQHF
clone size: few; V gene: TRBV7-2; J gene: TRBJ1-1; CDR3 protein: CASSVGSRENTEAFF
clone size: many; V gene: TRBV14; J gene: TRBJ2-3; CDR3 protein: CASSQGQRGSWNTQYF
clone size: few; V gene: TRBV4-2; J gene: TRBJ1-5; CDR3 protein: CASSRAGDNQPQHF
clone size: -; V gene: TRBV13; J gene: TRBJ2-1; CDR3 protein: CASSLKPASYNEQFF
clone size: few; V gene: TRBV7-9; J gene: TRBJ2-1; CDR3 protein: CASGGRQGLFNEQFF
clone size: few; V gene: TRBV11-2; J gene: TRBJ2-3; CDR3 protein: CASSLDWSASGDTDTQYF
clone size: few; V gene: TRBV12-3/TRBV12-4; J gene: TRBJ2-5; CDR3 protein: CASSPSSPEETQYF
clone size: -; V gene: TRBV4-1; J gene: TRBJ2-3; CDR3 protein: CASSHPRGGDTQYF
clone size: -; V gene: TRBV6-1; J gene: TRBJ1-2; CDR3 protein: CASSEFEGAYGYTF
clone size: few; V gene: TRBV11-3; J gene: TRBJ1-1; CDR3 protein: CASARDRDVIGTEAFF
clone size: -; V gene: TRBV2; J gene: TRBJ1-1; CDR3 protein: CASPRPGGTGWNTEAFF
clone size: -; V gene: TRBV29-1; J gene: TRBJ1-2; CDR3 protein: CSVYRGAFYGYTF
clone size: few; V gene: TRBV7-6; J gene: TRBJ1-1; CDR3 protein: CASSRGQEAFF
clone size: many; V gene: TRBV7-8; J gene: TRBJ1-3; CDR3 protein: CASSKLFSAEYSGNTIYF
clone size: few; V gene: TRBV7-3; J gene: TRBJ2-2; CDR3 protein: CASRKGVTGELFF
clone size: -; V gene: TRBV9; J gene: TRBJ2-1; CDR3 protein: CASSPRGGRYNEQFF
clone size: -; V gene: TRBV28; J gene: TRBJ1-2; CDR3 protein: CASSLGFRTGDGYTF
clone size: -; V gene: TRBV7-6; J gene: TRBJ2-7; CDR3 protein: CASSSGLVYEQYF
clone size: many; V gene: TRBV19; J gene: TRBJ2-1; CDR3 protein: CASSMRTSGVYNEQFF
clone size: -; V gene: TRBV6-8; J gene: TRBJ1-2; CDR3 protein: CASSYGGDNGYTF
clone size: -; V gene: TRBV28; J gene: TRBJ2-2; CDR3 protein: CASSFPTGRGELFF
clone size: few; V gene: TRBV27; J gene: TRBJ1-2; CDR3 protein: CASSYLSRGRSDYGYTF
clone size: -; V gene: TRBV27; J gene: TRBJ2-2; CDR3 protein: CASRLETGGANTGELFF
clone size: few; V gene: TRBV7-6; J gene: TRBJ2-5; CDR3 protein: CASSFRVRETQYF
clone size: few; V gene: TRBV7-8; J gene: TRBJ2-1; CDR3 protein: CASSKRLAGVLNEQFF
clone size: few; V gene: TRBV7-9; J gene: TRBJ2-1; CDR3 protein: CASILGGARDEQFF
clone size: -; V gene: TRBV27; J gene: TRBJ1-1; CDR3 protein: CASSLKYVTGVTEAFF
clone size: few; V gene: TRBV7-9; J gene: TRBJ2-7; CDR3 protein: CAVPLSYEQYF
clone size: few; V gene: TRBV6-5; J gene: TRBJ2-3; CDR3 protein: CASSLAQGATDTQYF
clone size: many; V gene: TRBV7-2; J gene: TRBJ2-2; CDR3 protein: CASSLGYLRGAGGELFF
clone size: -; V gene: TRBV10-3; J gene: TRBJ2-3; CDR3 protein: CAISEGSEQGTDTQYF
clone size: few; V gene: TRBV20-1; J gene: TRBJ1-5; CDR3 protein: CSASDSYLGNQPQHF
clone size: many; V gene: TRBV7-2; J gene: TRBJ2-1; CDR3 protein: CASTHDGGWRNEQFF
clone size: many; V gene: TRBV4-1; J gene: TRBJ2-7; CDR3 protein: CASSRNPSGEQYF